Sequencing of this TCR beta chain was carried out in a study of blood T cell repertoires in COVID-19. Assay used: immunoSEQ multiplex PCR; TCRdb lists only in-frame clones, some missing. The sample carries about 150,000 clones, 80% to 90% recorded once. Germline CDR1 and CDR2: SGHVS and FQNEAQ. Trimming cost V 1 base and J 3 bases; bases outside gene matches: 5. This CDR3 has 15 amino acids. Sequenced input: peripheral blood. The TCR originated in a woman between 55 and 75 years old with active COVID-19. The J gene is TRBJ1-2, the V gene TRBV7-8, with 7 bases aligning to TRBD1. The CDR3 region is CASSLVTGPDYGYTF. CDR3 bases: TGTGCCAGCAGCTTAGTGACAGGGCCGGACTATGGCTACACCTTC.